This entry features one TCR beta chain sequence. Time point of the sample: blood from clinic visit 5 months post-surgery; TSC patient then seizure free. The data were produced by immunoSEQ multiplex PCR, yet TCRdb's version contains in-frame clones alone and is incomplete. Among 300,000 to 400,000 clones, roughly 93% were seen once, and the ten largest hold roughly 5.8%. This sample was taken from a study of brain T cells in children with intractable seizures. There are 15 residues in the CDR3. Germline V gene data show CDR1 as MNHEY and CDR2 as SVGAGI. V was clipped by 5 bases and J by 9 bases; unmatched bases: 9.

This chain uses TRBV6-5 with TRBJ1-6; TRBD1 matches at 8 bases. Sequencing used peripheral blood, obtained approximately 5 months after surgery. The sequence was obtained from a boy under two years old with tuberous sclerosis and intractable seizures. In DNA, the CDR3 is TGTGCCAGCAGTCAATCAGGGGGCGCAGGTTCACCCCTCCACTTT. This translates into CASSQSGGAGSPLHF.